The 14 T cell receptor beta chains below come from one sample, sequenced in a study of T cell repertoires in urothelial bladder cancer. Method: immunoSEQ multiplex PCR; TCRdb's copy keeps in-frame clones and lacks some. The repertoire consists of over 10,000 clones, with 66% occurring once and the leading ten covering 8% to 9%. The sequenced sample was tumor-infiltrating cells from bladder cancer. All receptors derive from a human donor with urothelial carcinoma.

The chain employs TRBV7-3 and TRBJ2-3; no definite D call. The CDR3 length is 14 residues. Trimming took off 5 bases at V and 1 base at J, with 10 bases between the two ends. CDR1 is SGHTA and CDR2 is FQGTGA in the germline V gene. CDR3 protein: CASSLRGGTDTQYF. CDR3 nucleotide sequence: TGTGCCAGCAGCCTCCGCGGAGGCACAGATACGCAGTATTTT.

The chain has TRBV6-5 and TRBJ2-7; D is unclear. Germline-derived CDR1 and CDR2 are MNHEY and SVGAGI. The CDR3 totals 11 residues. Trimming stripped 6 bases from V and 0 bases from J, with 3 bases between. The CDR3 bases are TGTGCCAGCAGGAGCTCCTACGAGCAGTACTTC. Translation: CASRSSYEQYF.

CDR3 region: CASSQKEGSGIYNEQFF. The CDR3 DNA reads TGTGCCAGCAGCCAGAAGGAAGGTAGCGGGATCTACAATGAGCAGTTCTTC. The rearrangement uses TRBV4-2 and TRBJ2-1; 8 bases align to TRBD2. The trim removed 3 bases at V and 3 bases at J, leaving 10 bases unmatched. From germline, CDR1 is LGHNA and CDR2 YNFKEQ. The CDR3 loop spans 17 amino acids.

A word on this clone: Other nucleotide sequences from this sample produce the same CDR3. The V gene is TRBV7-3, the J gene TRBJ2-3; 10 nucleotides agree with TRBD2. The CDR3 has 15 residues. In germline, CDR1 is SGHTA, CDR2 FQGTGA. With V trimmed by 6 bases and J by 3 bases, 6 bases remained unmatched. This CDR3 is CASSLTSGETDTQYF. The CDR3 DNA is TGTGCCAGCAGTCTAACTAGCGGGGAAACAGATACGCAGTATTTT.

This clone was detected a few times. The rearrangement joins TRBV7-3 to TRBJ1-1; D might be TRBD1 (6 bases). Trimming pared 0 bases from V and 4 bases from J, leaving 12 bases between. The CDR3 totals 15 residues. Germline CDR1 is SGHTA and CDR2 is FQGTGA. The CDR3 is CASSLTGARLTEAFF. DNA for the CDR3: TGTGCCAGCAGCTTAACGGGGGCCCGGCTCACTGAAGCTTTCTTT.

J is TRBJ2-1 and V is TRBV4-1, with TRBD2 identical over 13 bases. The ends lost 4 bases at V and 4 bases at J; junction bases unmatched: 7. CDR3 length equals 17 residues. Germline V gene data show CDR1 as MGHRA and CDR2 as YSYEKL. The CDR3 protein is CASSPRTSGGPYNEQFF. DNA for the CDR3: TGCGCCAGCAGCCCCAGGACTAGCGGGGGCCCTTACAATGAGCAGTTCTTC.

The rearrangement links TRBV2 to TRBJ2-7; 7 bases align to TRBD1. CDR1 and CDR2 (germline): SNHLY, FYNNEI. The ends lost 5 bases at V and 0 bases at J; junction bases unmatched: 10. CDR3 length: 16 residues. The CDR3 is CASSNRQGRTSYEQYF. The CDR3 nucleotides read TGTGCCAGCAGTAACCGACAGGGCCGGACCTCCTACGAGCAGTACTTC.

The chain links TRBV30 to TRBJ1-2; a possible D gene is TRBD1 (5 bases). V dropped 1 base and J dropped 4 bases, with 10 bases sitting between them. Germline V gives CDR1 GTSNPN, CDR2 SVGIG (reference sequence). The CDR3 length is 13 residues. CDR3 bases: TGTGCCTGGAGTGCCCCGGGGCTCTATGGCTACACCTTC. Its translation: CAWSAPGLYGYTF.

This clone appeared a few times. The chain uses TRBV10-3 and TRBJ1-5; possibly TRBD1 for D (5 bases). Germline V gives CDR1 ENHRY, CDR2 SYGVKD. CDR3 length: 16 residues. Trimming removed 2 bases from V and 6 bases from J, with 17 bases in between. CDR3: CAISEIRALEGQPQHF. The CDR3 DNA sequence: TGTGCCATCAGTGAGATCAGGGCACTGGAGGGTCAGCCCCAGCATTTT.

CDR3 DNA sequence: TGTGCCTGGAGTTACGGGGCTCAAGGACACCTTACCCGCACAGATACGCAGTATTTT. Amino acid sequence: CAWSYGAQGHLTRTDTQYF. The rearrangement joins TRBV30 to TRBJ2-3; D may be TRBD1 or TRBD2 (5 bases each). Per the germline V gene, CDR1 is GTSNPN and CDR2 is SVGIG (reference sequence). V was shortened by 2 bases and J by 1 base, with 25 bases between the two germline ends. This CDR3 spans 19 amino acids.

This chain connects TRBV7-2 to TRBJ1-1; TRBD1 aligns across 7 bases. The CDR3 is 17 amino acids. Germline values: CDR1 SGHTA, CDR2 FQGNSA. J was trimmed by 5 bases and V by 3 bases; bases with no gene match: 15. The CDR3 sequence: CASSFEARQGEGTEAFF. CDR3 sequence (DNA): TGTGCCAGCAGCTTTGAGGCTCGACAGGGCGAGGGGACTGAAGCTTTCTTT.

This clone is medium-sized (0.01 to 0.1%). The chain couples TRBV6-5 to TRBJ1-6; D ambiguous. Trimming shortened V by 2 bases and J by 5 bases, and 4 bases separated the two germline ends. The CDR3 sequence is 13 residues long. CDR1 and CDR2 from the germline V gene are MNHEY and SVGAGI. CDR3 protein: CASSYGNNSPLHF. Written as DNA, the CDR3 is TGTGCCAGCAGTTACGGGAATAATTCACCCCTCCACTTT.

This chain links TRBV9 with TRBJ2-5, with 14 positions matching TRBD2. The V gene's germline CDR1 is SGDLS and CDR2 YYNGEE. Trimming removed 0 bases from V and 4 bases from J; junction bases left unmatched: 2. There are 16 residues in the CDR3. CDR3 sequence: CASSVGGLAGVETQYF. The CDR3 DNA sequence: TGTGCCAGCAGCGTAGGGGGACTAGCGGGGGTAGAGACCCAGTACTTC.

This clone was detected only once. This CDR3 is CASSPGTAYNQPQHF. CDR3 nucleotide sequence: TGCGCCAGCAGCCCTGGGACGGCTTACAATCAGCCCCAGCATTTT. J is TRBJ1-5 and V is TRBV4-1, with D perhaps TRBD1 (5 bases). Between the trimmed V and J ends, which lost 4 bases and 3 bases, there was a span of 13 bases. The germline V gene has CDR1 MGHRA and CDR2 YSYEKL. The CDR3 has 15 residues.